This T cell receptor beta chain was captured in a study of long-term antiretroviral therapy in people with HIV. The CDR3 is made up of 14 amino acids. The germline gives CDR1 MGHDK, CDR2 SYGVNS. V lost 4 bases to trimming and J lost 6 bases; unmatched junction nucleotides: 5. Amounts of roughly 0.9-10 million cryopreserved PBMC were held in the samples before DNA extraction. The immunoSEQ assay was v3.0, run at survey level. The method was immunoSEQ multiplex PCR; TCRdb's version includes in-frame clones alone and lacks a portion of them. This table holds 40,000 or so clones, roughly four fifths found once.

V and J are TRBV25-1 and TRBJ2-1; TRBD2 matches at 8 bases. This clonotype was sampled from a man younger than 35 with HIV. The sequencing here drew on unsorted PBMCs, taken 0.3 years after starting antiretroviral therapy. The CDR3 is CASSAELAVNEQFF. The CDR3 region has the DNA TGTGCCAGCAGTGCCGAACTAGCGGTCAATGAGCAGTTCTTC.